The next 27 T cell receptor beta chains were all read from a single sample in a study of blood T cell repertoires in COVID-19. Measured with immunoSEQ multiplex PCR; TCRdb has only the in-frame clones, and not every one. The table includes 250,000 to 300,000 clones, approximately 91% detected once. Sequencing was performed on PBMCs or T cells enriched from blood (not recorded which). Receptors originate from a woman between 40 and 50 years old with acute COVID-19.

This chain connects TRBV6-5 to TRBJ2-5, with D perhaps TRBD1 (6 bases). This CDR3 contains 14 residues. The germline V gene encodes CDR1 MNHEY and CDR2 SVGAGI. The V end lost 8 bases, the J end lost 2 bases, and 15 bases lay between the germline ends. The CDR3 sequence: CASGQGGQQETQYF. In DNA form, the CDR3 reads TGTGCCAGCGGCCAAGGGGGACAACAAGAGACCCAGTACTTC.

This chain uses TRBV6-5 with TRBJ2-3; 9 bases match TRBD1. The germline CDR1 and CDR2 sequences are MNHEY and SVGAGI. The CDR3 sequence is 14 residues long. J was trimmed by 2 bases and V by 7 bases; bases with no gene match: 4. CDR3 in DNA: TGTGCCAGCAAACGGACAGGGGCCACAGATACGCAGTATTTT. Protein: CASKRTGATDTQYF.

The chain is built from TRBV5-1 and TRBJ2-1; D possibly corresponds to TRBD2 (6 bases). The ends were cut back, 0 bases at V and 12 bases at J, with 10 bases in the middle. The CDR3 loop spans 12 amino acids. Germline V CDR1 and CDR2: SGHRS, YFSETQ. The CDR3 DNA is TGCGCCAGCAGCTTGGGATCCGGGGGGCAGTTCTTC. This encodes CASSLGSGGQFF.

About this clone: Other DNA sequences of this sample code for an identical CDR3. This sequence joins TRBV5-1 and TRBJ2-7, with 9 nucleotides matching TRBD1. Germline CDR1 and CDR2: SGHRS and YFSETQ. This CDR3 spans 12 amino acids. Germline trimming cut 4 bases from V and 6 bases from J; bases unmatched to any gene: 2. The CDR3 DNA is TGCGCCAGCAGCCTGGACAGGGGCGAGCAGTACTTC. As protein: CASSLDRGEQYF.

The chain uses TRBV6-5 and TRBJ1-5; 11 positions match TRBD1. The V segment lost 6 bases and the J segment 7 bases; nucleotides outside the gene matches: 8. This CDR3 spans 15 amino acids. Germline V gives CDR1 MNHEY, CDR2 SVGAGI. The CDR3 nucleotides are TGTGCCAGCAGGCTGTCCGGGACAGGGGGGCAGCCCCAGCATTTT. Its translation is CASRLSGTGGQPQHF.

The V call is TRBV2, the J call TRBJ1-4; 9 bases line up with TRBD1. The CDR3 length is 14 residues. V trimming: 11 bases; J trimming: 7 bases; junction bases outside the gene matches: 11. Germline V gene lookup returns CDR1 SNHLY and CDR2 FYNNEI. The CDR3 sequence is CAGATGTGLEKLFF. The CDR3 DNA reads as TGTGCCGGAGCGACCGGGACAGGGCTTGAAAAACTGTTTTTT.

In this sample, this clone turned up once. This chain connects TRBV4-3 to TRBJ1-4; no clear D gene. CDR1 and CDR2 (germline): LGHNA, YSLEER. With 1 base removed from V and 8 bases from J, the gap between germline ends came to 8 bases. The CDR3 is 13 residues long. Here the CDR3 reads CASSQAPGEKLFF. CDR3 in DNA: TGCGCCAGCAGCCAAGCCCCGGGAGAAAAACTGTTTTTT.

V and J are TRBV18 and TRBJ1-2; the match to TRBD1 covers 7 bases. The CDR3 runs 16 residues. V lost 4 bases and J lost 8; bases outside the gene matches: 16. Germline assignment: CDR1 KGHSH and CDR2 LQKENI. CDR3 sequence (DNA): TGTGCCAGCTCACGGAGAGGCAGGGGGTGGGGTTTAGGCTACACCTTC. It yields the protein CASSRRGRGWGLGYTF.

The J gene is TRBJ1-6, the V gene TRBV7-2, with TRBD1 identical over 10 bases. CDR1 and CDR2 (germline): SGHTA, FQGNSA. The CDR3 totals 14 residues. The V segment lost 10 bases and the J segment 9 bases; nucleotides outside the gene matches: 9. The CDR3 spells CATQLDRGSSPLHF. The CDR3 DNA is TGTGCCACCCAGCTGGACAGGGGGAGTTCACCCCTCCACTTT.

J is TRBJ2-3 and V is TRBV25-1; the D gene is possibly TRBD2 (6 bases). Germline lookup yields CDR1 MGHDK and CDR2 SYGVNS. Trimming cost V 2 bases and J 1 base, with 10 bases left between them. There are 15 residues in the CDR3. CDR3 sequence (DNA): TGTGCCAGCAGTGAAGGGGAGGTACGCACAGATACGCAGTATTTT. Translated, it gives CASSEGEVRTDTQYF.

This chain links TRBV7-9 with TRBJ2-1; no clear D. This CDR3 has 15 amino acids. Germline CDR1 is SEHNR and CDR2 is FQNEAQ (reference sequence). V lost 1 base to trimming and J lost 0 bases, with 7 bases between them. The CDR3: CASSLDVSSYNEQFF. The CDR3 DNA follows: TGTGCCAGCAGCTTAGACGTGAGCTCCTACAATGAGCAGTTCTTC.

The chain uses TRBV5-1 and TRBJ2-7; the D gene is possibly TRBD1 (5 bases). From germline, CDR1 is SGHRS and CDR2 YFSETQ. This CDR3 is 16 amino acids long. Trimming pared 2 bases from V and 6 bases from J, leaving 21 bases between. CDR3 DNA: TGCGCCAGCAGCTTCTCGACAGAGCAAGCCTTTTCCGAGCAGTACTTC. Protein product: CASSFSTEQAFSEQYF.

This sequence joins TRBV24-1 and TRBJ2-3; 9 nucleotides match TRBD2. CDR3 length equals 15 residues. V lost 7 bases and J lost 5; bases outside the gene matches: 9. Germline CDR1 reads KGHDR; CDR2 reads SFDVKD. The DNA for the CDR3 is TGTGCCACCAGGGGTAGCGGGAGAAGTGGAGATACGCAGTATTTT. It yields the protein CATRGSGRSGDTQYF.

In its sample, this clone was seen once. The rearrangement links TRBV27 to TRBJ2-7; 7 nucleotides line up with TRBD1. The CDR3 sequence is 13 residues long. CDR1 MNHEY and CDR2 SMNVEV come from the germline V gene (reference sequence). CDR3 nucleotides: TGTGTCCCGGCGACAGGGCCATCCTACGAGCAGTACTTC. It specifies CVPATGPSYEQYF.

The chain combines TRBV9 with TRBJ2-3, with 10 bases matching TRBD2. Germline lookup yields CDR1 SGDLS and CDR2 YYNGEE. The CDR3 runs to 16 residues. Unmatched junction bases numbered 5, after V lost 2 bases and J lost 2 bases. CDR3 nucleotide sequence: TGTGCCAGCAGCGTCGGGACTAGCGAAGACACAGATACGCAGTATTTT. Its protein product is CASSVGTSEDTDTQYF.

The chain recombines TRBV29-1 with TRBJ2-4, with a weak D call TRBD2 (6 bases). The CDR3 covers 12 residues. The germline V gene encodes CDR1 SQVTM and CDR2 ANQGSEA. The ends were cut back, 6 bases at V and 0 bases at J, with 6 bases in the middle. CDR3 DNA: TGCAGCGTCGGGGGAGCCAAAAACATTCAGTACTTC. This sequence encodes CSVGGAKNIQYF. Looking up the rest from reference TRBV29-1 and TRBJ2-4 gives the full variable domain: SAVISQKPSRDICQRGTSLTIQCQVDSQVTMMFWYRQQPGQSLTLIATANQGSEATYESGFVIDKFPISRPNLTFSTLTVSNMSPEDSSIYLCSVGGAKNIQYFGAGTRLSVL.

The chain is built from TRBV7-8 and TRBJ1-5; no firm D call. The CDR3 is 14 residues long. Germline CDR1 reads SGHVS; CDR2 reads FQNEAQ. Between the trimmed V and J ends, which lost 6 bases and 1 base, there was a span of 10 bases. The CDR3 loop is CASSASGSNQPQHF. CDR3 sequence (DNA): TGTGCCAGCAGTGCGTCAGGAAGCAATCAGCCCCAGCATTTT. Full variable domain (outside the CDR3, taken from reference TRBV7-8 and TRBJ1-5): GAGVSQSPRYKVAKRGQDVALRCDPISGHVSLFWYQQALGQGPEFLTYFQNEAQLDKSGLPSDRFFAERPEGSVSTLKIQRTQQEDSAVYLCASSASGSNQPQHFGDGTRLSIL.

The genes are TRBV5-1 and TRBJ1-2; D gene ambiguous. The V end lost 5 bases, the J end lost 8 bases, and 13 bases lay between the germline ends. Germline CDR1 and CDR2: SGHRS and YFSETQ. The CDR3 extends over 12 amino acids. This CDR3 is CASRPGEEGYTF. The CDR3 DNA follows: TGCGCCAGCAGACCCGGGGAGGAAGGCTACACCTTC.

The chain uses TRBV9 and TRBJ1-6; 10 bases are a match to TRBD1. CDR1 and CDR2 (germline): SGDLS, YYNGEE. The CDR3 runs 16 residues. Trimming took 0 bases from V and 7 from J; bases not matched to a gene: 4. The CDR3 nucleotides are TGTGCCAGCAGCGTAGGACCGGGACAGGGGAATTCACCCCTCCACTTT. Encoded protein: CASSVGPGQGNSPLHF.

The chain links TRBV7-6 to TRBJ2-1, with TRBD2 matching 11 bases. J gave up 7 bases and V 2 bases, and 10 bases lay outside the gene matches. Germline CDR1 and CDR2: SGHVS and FNYEAQ. The CDR3 length is 17 residues. CDR3 sequence: CASSLLLAGGPGNEQFF. As DNA, the CDR3 is TGTGCCAGCAGCTTACTCTTAGCGGGAGGGCCGGGGAATGAGCAGTTCTTC.

The chain has TRBV9 and TRBJ2-5; 7 bases align to TRBD1. Per germline, CDR1 SGDLS and CDR2 YYNGEE. The junction had 7 bases not matched to a gene; V was cut back by 0 bases and J by 5 bases. The length of the CDR3 is 15 residues. The CDR3 protein is CASSVAGRGPETQYF. Here the CDR3 DNA reads TGTGCCAGCAGCGTAGCTGGTAGGGGGCCGGAGACCCAGTACTTC.

This chain links TRBV5-1 with TRBJ1-4, with 10 bases identical to TRBD1. CDR3 length equals 15 residues. J gave up 7 bases and V 0 bases, and 3 bases lay outside the gene matches. CDR1 SGHRS and CDR2 YFSETQ come from the germline V gene. Here the CDR3 DNA reads TGCGCCAGCAGCTTGGACGGGACAGGGGCTGAAAAACTGTTTTTT. Protein product: CASSLDGTGAEKLFF.

On this clone: The junction departs from the called germline gene at one end, perhaps through a read error. This chain uses TRBV16 with TRBJ2-3; tentatively, D is TRBD1 (6 bases). CDR3 length: 15 residues. In germline, CDR1 is KGHSY, CDR2 FQNENV. The DNA of the CDR3 is TGTGCCAGAAGCCCTGGTCAGGGGATCACAGATACGCAGTATTTT. This gives the protein CARSPGQGITDTQYF.

This clone came up once. V and J are TRBV6-2 or TRBV6-3 and TRBJ2-5; TRBD2 matches at 11 bases. V was pared by 6 bases and J by 10 bases, with 10 bases of the junction left unmatched. Per the germline V gene, CDR1 is MNHEY and CDR2 is SVGEGT. This CDR3 spans 14 amino acids. Written as DNA, the CDR3 is TGTGCCAGCAGCAGGGGACTAGCGGACCAACGCCAGTACTTC. It translates to CASSRGLADQRQYF.

CDR3 coding DNA: TGTGCCATCAGTTCTTCGAGCGGGGCCTCAGATACGCAGTATTTT. The encoded protein is CAISSSSGASDTQYF. This rearrangement joins TRBV10-3 to TRBJ2-3; 7 bases map to TRBD2. The length of the CDR3 is 15 residues. J gave up 4 bases and V 5 bases, and 9 bases lay outside the gene matches. The germline gives CDR1 ENHRY, CDR2 SYGVKD.

The chain uses TRBV4-2 and TRBJ1-2, with TRBD1 as a possible D gene (5 bases). V was shortened by 3 bases and J by 7 bases, with 9 bases between the two germline ends. Germline V CDR1 and CDR2: LGHNA, YNFKEQ. The CDR3 is 12 amino acids. CDR3 region: CASSHRQGGYTF. The DNA of the CDR3 is TGTGCCAGCAGCCATCGGCAGGGTGGCTACACCTTC.

The rearrangement links TRBV9 to TRBJ2-7; D might be TRBD1 (6 bases). The CDR3 covers 15 residues. The V and J ends lost 0 bases and 3 bases respectively, with 13 bases between them. The V gene's germline CDR1 is SGDLS and CDR2 YYNGEE. CDR3 nucleotide sequence: TGTGCCAGCAGCGTAGGACAGGAAACTTTCTACGAGCAGTACTTC. Amino acid sequence: CASSVGQETFYEQYF.